The text below deals with one T cell receptor beta chain. This clone's antigen is unknown. The record has no base qualities; no much larger clone is one base away. The data were taken from a study of blood T cells in healthy people across ages (dated by TCRdb to about 2015). General notes on the study: In model experiments, template switching captured about one uniquely barcoded TCR beta cDNA molecule for every two T cells. For two donors (one aged 18 to 29 and one aged 80 or older), the study analyzed two additional independent replicas of 1 million unique cDNA reads from the same blood draw. Using deep sequencing normalized with unique cDNA molecular identifiers, the study measured how TCR beta repertoire diversity changes with age. The donors were split into four age groups: young (average approximately 16 years), middle-aged (around 37), aged (more than 60) and long-lived (roughly 77). Donors of different ages were randomly distributed across sequencing lanes to avoid experimental bias.

Receptor libraries were prepared by 5' RACE. These reads were obtained on an Illumina HiSeq 2500. A second roughly 6 to 12 cycle PCR used a sample-barcoded 5' primer and a J-beta primer mix. Each TCR beta cDNA molecule received a unique molecular identifier from a template-switch 5' adaptor carrying 12 random nucleotides. Each sample yielded at least 2.5 million CDR3-containing paired-end reads. First-strand cDNA synthesis was performed from all RNA using the Mint cDNA synthesis kit, with priming by a TRBC-specific oligonucleotide. Following uracil-DNA glycosylase treatment, a first 18-cycle PCR with universal primers M1SS and BC2_uni_R was performed on all cDNA. Under the source paper's analysis protocol: Normalization of each sample was performed by random selection of 1 million high-quality reads, each carrying a distinct molecular identifier. Instead of being binned into consensus sequences, reads with shared molecular identifiers were discarded. CDR3 identification, clonotype clustering and error correction used MiTCR with a Q25 quality threshold and the strictest error-elimination algorithm. A nonparametric unseen species model using Euler transformation provided a lower-bound estimate of total TCR beta diversity. TCRdb's own reprocessing of the public reads used fastp at Q25 and MiXCR and kept productive beta chains. Each record represents a unique CDR3 protein, reported with the most common genes and DNA among its rows. These V and J calls are TCRdb output, not the study's own analysis. For this sample there are around 850,000 distinct CDR3 sequences; roughly 40% appear just once. Jointly, the top ten make up approximately 12% of the sample.

What the work shows at the level of the full study, not this receptor alone: Observed TCR beta diversity correlated strongly with the percentage of naive T cells measured by flow cytometry. Estimates of total diversity based on one million sequenced T cells were regarded as lower bounds and as underestimates. Donor CMV infection status was unknown, potentially confounding age-related changes in expanded clonotypes. Compared with the aged group, more naive CD4+ T cells, fewer expanded clones and increased TCR diversity were shown by the long-lived group, suggesting age selection. Since profiling was done on bulk unsorted PBMCs, naive and antigen-experienced compartments could not be conclusively compared. As age increased, observed TCR beta diversity per million T cells dropped in a roughly linear way, and a significant reduction was already evident by age 40.

Donors were approximately 42 systemically healthy Caucasian individuals from Russia aged 6 to 90 years. Approximately 9.3 milliliters of peripheral blood were drawn from each donor into EDTA-treated Vacutainer tubes. Ficoll-Paque density-gradient centrifugation was used to isolate PBMCs, with at least 6.5 million obtained per sample. Trizol reagent was used to extract total RNA from the PBMCs, yielding at least 6 micrograms per sample. Naive CD45RAhigh/CD27high T cell percentages were measured by flow cytometry on a PBMC aliquot from every donor. Germline trimming: 2 bases from V, 4 bases from J; junction bases outside gene matches: 11. The CDR3 runs 17 residues from the cysteine to the phenylalanine. Of the read, only the CDR3 DNA is kept; its 51 bases are in frame from base 1. Per the germline V gene (reference sequence), DFQATT is the CDR1 and SNEGSKA is the CDR2.

This TCR came from a man younger than 35 in good health. The specimen was blood. The rearranged chain carries TRBV20-1 and TRBJ2-1; 10 nucleotides in the junction match TRBD2. The sequenced DNA is TGCAGTGCTAGACCTCTCGATGATAGCGGGGGGTACAATGAGCAGTTCTTC. It specifies CSARPLDDSGGYNEQFF.